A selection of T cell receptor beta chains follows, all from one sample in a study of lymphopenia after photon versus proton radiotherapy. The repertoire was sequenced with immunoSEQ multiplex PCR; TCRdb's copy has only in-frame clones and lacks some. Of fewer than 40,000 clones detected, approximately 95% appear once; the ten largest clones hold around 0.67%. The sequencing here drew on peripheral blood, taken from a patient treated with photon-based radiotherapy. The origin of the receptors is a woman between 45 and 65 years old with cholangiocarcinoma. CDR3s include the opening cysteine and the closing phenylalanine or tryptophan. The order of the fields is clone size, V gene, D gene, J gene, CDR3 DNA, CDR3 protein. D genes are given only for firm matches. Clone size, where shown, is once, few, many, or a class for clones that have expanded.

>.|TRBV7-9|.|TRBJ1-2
TGTGCCAGCAGCTACGGGAGGGGGGACTATGGCTACACCTTC
CASSYGRGDYGYTF
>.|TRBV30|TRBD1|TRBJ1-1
TGTGCCTGGGACAGGGGAAGGACAGTGAACACTGAAGCTTTCTTT
CAWDRGRTVNTEAFF
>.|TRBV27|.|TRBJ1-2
TGTGCCAGCAGTTGGGATCCTACAGTAGCGGTTGGCTACACCTTC
CASSWDPTVAVGYTF
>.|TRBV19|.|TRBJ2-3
TGTGCCAGTAGTATTAGAGTTCCTTTTGATACGCAGTATTTT
CASSIRVPFDTQYF
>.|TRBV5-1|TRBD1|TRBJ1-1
TGCGCCAGCAGCTTTACGGACAGGGAGACTGAAGCTTTCTTT
CASSFTDRETEAFF
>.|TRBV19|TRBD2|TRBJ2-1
TGTGCCAGTACCCTGGGGGGGAGCCTCAATGAGCAGTTCTTC
CASTLGGSLNEQFF
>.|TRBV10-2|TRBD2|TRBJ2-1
TGCGCCAGCAGTGAGTCGTCTAGCGGGGGGGGTGAGCAGTTCTTC
CASSESSSGGGEQFF
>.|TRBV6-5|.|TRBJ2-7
TGTGCCAGCAGTATCCCGGGCTCCTACGAGCAGTACTTC
CASSIPGSYEQYF
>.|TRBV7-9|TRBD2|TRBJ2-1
TGTGCCAGCAGCGCGGGGGTGAGTTCCAATGAGCAGTTCTTC
CASSAGVSSNEQFF
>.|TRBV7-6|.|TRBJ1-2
TGTGCCAGCAGCCCTGGACGAGGACTCGGCTATGGCTACACCTTC
CASSPGRGLGYGYTF
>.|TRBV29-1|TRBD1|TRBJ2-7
TGCAGCGTCCGACCAGGGGGCGCATCCTACGAGCAGTACTTC
CSVRPGGASYEQYF
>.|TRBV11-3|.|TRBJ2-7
TGTGCCAGCAGCTCGCAGGGAGACGAGCAGTACTTC
CASSSQGDEQYF
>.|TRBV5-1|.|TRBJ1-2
TGCGCCAGCAGTCCCACTCGGGCCTCTAACTATGGCTACACCTTC
CASSPTRASNYGYTF
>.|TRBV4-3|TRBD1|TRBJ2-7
TGCGCCAGCAGCCAAGGGGAGACAGGGGGCGGCCGTTACGAGCAGTACTTC
CASSQGETGGGRYEQYF
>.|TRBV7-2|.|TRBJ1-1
TGTGCCAGCAGCTTTCCTCGACAGTTGAACACTGAAGCTTTCTTT
CASSFPRQLNTEAFF
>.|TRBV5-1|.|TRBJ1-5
TGCGCCAGCAGCTTGTTTGTCGGGGAGAATCAGCCCCAGCATTTT
CASSLFVGENQPQHF
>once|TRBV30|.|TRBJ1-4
TGTGCCTGGAGTGTTAGTTCAAAACTGTTTTTT
CAWSVSSKLFF
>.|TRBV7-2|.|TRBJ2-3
TGTGCCAGCACCAACACAGATACGCAGTATTTT
CASTNTDTQYF
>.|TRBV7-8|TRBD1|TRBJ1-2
TGTGCCAGCAGCGAAACAGGGGGCTTTGGCTACACCTTC
CASSETGGFGYTF
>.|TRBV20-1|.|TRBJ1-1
TGCAGTGCTAGCCCGGACACTGAAGCTTTCTTT
CSASPDTEAFF
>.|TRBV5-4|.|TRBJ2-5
TGTGCCAGCAGCTTGCGGGCGGGGAAGGGGGAAGAGACCCAGTACTTC
CASSLRAGKGEETQYF
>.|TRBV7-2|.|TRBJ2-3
TGTGCCAGCAGCTTAGGCCCGCCCCCCACAGATACGCAGTATTTT
CASSLGPPPTDTQYF
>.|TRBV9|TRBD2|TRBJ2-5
TGTGCCAGCAGCCCAGGACTAGCGGGGGGGCGACAGTACTTC
CASSPGLAGGRQYF
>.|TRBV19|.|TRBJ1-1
TGTGCCAGTACCCTGGGACGGCAGAACACTGAAGCTTTCTTT
CASTLGRQNTEAFF
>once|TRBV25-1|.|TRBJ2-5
TGTGCCAGCAGTGAAGGGGGGTGGTACCAAGAGACCCAGTACTTC
CASSEGGWYQETQYF
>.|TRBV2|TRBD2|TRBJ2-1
TGTGCCAGCGGAGAGCGGGGGGGTCCCAATGAGCAGTTCTTC
CASGERGGPNEQFF
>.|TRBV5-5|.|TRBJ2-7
TGTGCCAGCAGCTTGGGGGACATATACTCCTACGAGCAGTACTTC
CASSLGDIYSYEQYF
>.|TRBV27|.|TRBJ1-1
TGTGCCAGCAGTTTATTTGGCGGATCGAATGCTGAAGCTTTCTTT
CASSLFGGSNAEAFF
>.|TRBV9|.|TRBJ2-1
TGTGCCAGCAGCGTACTACAGGGCTCCTACAATGAGCAGTTCTTC
CASSVLQGSYNEQFF
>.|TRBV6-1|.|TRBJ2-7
TGTGCCAGCAGTAGGTATACCGAGCAGTACTTC
CASSRYTEQYF
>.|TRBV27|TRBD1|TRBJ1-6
TGTGCCAGCAGTTTAGGCGAGGGACAGGGGGGTAATTCACCCCTCCACTTT
CASSLGEGQGGNSPLHF
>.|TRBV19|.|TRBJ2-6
TGTGCCAGTAGTACAGTTCAGGATGGGGCCAACGTCCTGACTTTC
CASSTVQDGANVLTF
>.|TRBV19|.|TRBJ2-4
TGTGCCAGTAGTATTGAGGAGGGAAGGTCCAAAAACATTCAGTACTTC
CASSIEEGRSKNIQYF